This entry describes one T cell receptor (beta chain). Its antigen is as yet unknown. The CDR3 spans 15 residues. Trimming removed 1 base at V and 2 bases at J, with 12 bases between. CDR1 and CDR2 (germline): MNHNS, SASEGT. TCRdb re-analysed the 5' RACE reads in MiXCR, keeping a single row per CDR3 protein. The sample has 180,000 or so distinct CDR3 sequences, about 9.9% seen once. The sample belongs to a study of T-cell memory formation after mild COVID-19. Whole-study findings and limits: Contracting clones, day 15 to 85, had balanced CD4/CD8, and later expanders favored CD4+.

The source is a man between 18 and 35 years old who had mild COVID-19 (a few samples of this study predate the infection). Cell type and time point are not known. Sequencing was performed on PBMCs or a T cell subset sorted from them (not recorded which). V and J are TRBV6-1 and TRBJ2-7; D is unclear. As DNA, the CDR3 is TGTGCCAGCAGTGAAGGGGCAGGCCCAGCCTACGAGCAGTACGTC. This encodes CASSEGAGPAYEQYV.